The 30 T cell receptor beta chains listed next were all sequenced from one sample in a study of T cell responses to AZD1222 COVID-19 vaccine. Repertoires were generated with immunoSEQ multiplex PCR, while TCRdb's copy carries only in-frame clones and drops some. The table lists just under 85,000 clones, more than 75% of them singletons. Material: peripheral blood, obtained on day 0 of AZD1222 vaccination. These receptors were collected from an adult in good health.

The DNA of the CDR3 is TGTGCCAGCAGCTTAGACGCACTAGCGGGAGATTACTCCTACAATGAGCAGTTCTTC. This encodes CASSLDALAGDYSYNEQFF. The chain is built from TRBV11-2 and TRBJ2-1, with 11 bases identical to TRBD2. J gave up 0 bases and V 0 bases, and 7 bases lay outside the gene matches. The CDR3 extends over 19 amino acids. Germline CDR1 reads SGHAT; CDR2 reads FQNNGV.

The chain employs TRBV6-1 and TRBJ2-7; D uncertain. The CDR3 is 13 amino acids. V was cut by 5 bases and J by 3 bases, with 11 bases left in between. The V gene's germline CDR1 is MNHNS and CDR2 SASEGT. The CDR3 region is CASSPGRNYEQYF. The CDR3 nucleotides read TGTGCCAGCAGTCCCGGACGGAACTACGAGCAGTACTTC.

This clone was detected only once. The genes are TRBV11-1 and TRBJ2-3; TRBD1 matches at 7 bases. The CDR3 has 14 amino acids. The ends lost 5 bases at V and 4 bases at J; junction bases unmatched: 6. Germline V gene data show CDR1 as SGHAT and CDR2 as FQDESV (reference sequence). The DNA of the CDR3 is TGTGCCAGCAGCGCCAACACAGGGGCAGATACGCAGTATTTT. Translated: CASSANTGADTQYF.

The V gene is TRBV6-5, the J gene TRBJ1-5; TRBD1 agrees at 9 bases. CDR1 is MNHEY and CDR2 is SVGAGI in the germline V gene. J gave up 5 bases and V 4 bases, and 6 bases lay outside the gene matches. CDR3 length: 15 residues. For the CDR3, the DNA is TGTGCCAGCAGTTCTACAGGGGGCGCGGATCAGCCCCAGCATTTT. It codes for CASSSTGGADQPQHF.

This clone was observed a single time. The CDR3 region is CASTYQGAGLGTEAFF. The DNA of the CDR3 is TGTGCCAGCACTTATCAGGGGGCAGGGCTAGGGACTGAAGCTTTCTTT. The chain employs TRBV2 and TRBJ1-1; 8 nucleotides match TRBD1. This CDR3 is 16 amino acids long. V lost 7 bases to trimming and J lost 5 bases; unmatched junction nucleotides: 15. The germline V gene encodes CDR1 SNHLY and CDR2 FYNNEI. Drawing the rest from reference TRBV2 and TRBJ1-1, the complete variable domain is EPEVTQTPSHQVTQMGQEVILRCVPISNHLYFYWYRQILGQKVEFLVSFYNNEISEKSEIFDDQFSVERPDGSNFTLKIRSTKLEDSAMYFCASTYQGAGLGTEAFFGQGTRLTVV.

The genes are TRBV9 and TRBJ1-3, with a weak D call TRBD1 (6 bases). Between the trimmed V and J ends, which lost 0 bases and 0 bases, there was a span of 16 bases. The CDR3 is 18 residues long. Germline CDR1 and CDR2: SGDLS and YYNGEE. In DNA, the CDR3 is TGTGCCAGCAGCGTAGCCTCAGGGGAGGGATTCTCTGGAAACACCATATATTTT. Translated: CASSVASGEGFSGNTIYF. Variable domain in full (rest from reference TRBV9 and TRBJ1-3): DSGVTQTPKHLITATGQRVTLRCSPRSGDLSVYWYQQSLDQGLQFLIQYYNGEERAKGNILERFSAQQFPDLHSELNLSSLELGDSALYFCASSVASGEGFSGNTIYFGEGSWLTVV.

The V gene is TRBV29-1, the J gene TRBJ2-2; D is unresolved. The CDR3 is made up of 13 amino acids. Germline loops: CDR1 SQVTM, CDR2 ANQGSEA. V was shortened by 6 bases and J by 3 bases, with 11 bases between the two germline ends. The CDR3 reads CSVRKSDTGELFF. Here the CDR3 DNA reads TGCAGCGTCCGGAAAAGTGACACCGGGGAGCTGTTTTTT.

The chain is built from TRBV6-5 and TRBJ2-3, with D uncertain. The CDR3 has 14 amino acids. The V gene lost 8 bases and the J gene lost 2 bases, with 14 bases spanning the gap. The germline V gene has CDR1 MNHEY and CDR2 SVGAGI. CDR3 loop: CASLNFWPTDTQYF. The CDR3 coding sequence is TGTGCCAGCTTGAATTTCTGGCCCACAGATACGCAGTATTTT.

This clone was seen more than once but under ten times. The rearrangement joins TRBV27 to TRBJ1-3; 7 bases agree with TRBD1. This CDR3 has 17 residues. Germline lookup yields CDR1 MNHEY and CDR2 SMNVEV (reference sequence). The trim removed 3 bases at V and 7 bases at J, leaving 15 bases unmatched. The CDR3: CASSLPRQGNLFNTIYF. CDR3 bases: TGTGCCAGCAGTTTGCCCAGACAGGGTAACTTGTTTAACACCATATATTTT.

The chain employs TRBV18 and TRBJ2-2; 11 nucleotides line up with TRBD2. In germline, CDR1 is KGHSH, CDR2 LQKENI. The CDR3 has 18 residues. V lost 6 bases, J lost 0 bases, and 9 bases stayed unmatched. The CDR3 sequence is CASSPRLAGLANTGELFF. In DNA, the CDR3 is TGTGCCAGCTCCCCTCGACTAGCGGGGCTCGCGAACACCGGGGAGCTGTTTTTT.

The CDR3 coding sequence is TGTGCCAGCAGTTCCCCAAACTCCTATGGCTACACCTTC. It translates to CASSSPNSYGYTF. This rearrangement joins TRBV12-3 or TRBV12-4 to TRBJ1-2, with D hard to call. Trimming shortened V by 4 bases and J by 4 bases, and 10 bases separated the two germline ends. The length of the CDR3 is 13 residues.

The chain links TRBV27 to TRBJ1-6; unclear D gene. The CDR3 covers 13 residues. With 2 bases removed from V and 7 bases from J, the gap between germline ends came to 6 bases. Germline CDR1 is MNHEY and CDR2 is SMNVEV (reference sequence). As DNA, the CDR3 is TGTGCCAGCAGTTTACCCAACAATTCACCCCTCCACTTT. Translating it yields CASSLPNNSPLHF.

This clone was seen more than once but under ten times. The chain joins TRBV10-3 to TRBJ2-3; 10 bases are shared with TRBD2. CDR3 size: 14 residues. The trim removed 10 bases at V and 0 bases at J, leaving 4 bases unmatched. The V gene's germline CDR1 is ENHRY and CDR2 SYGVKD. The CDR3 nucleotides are TGTGCCACCGGGACTAGCGATAGCACAGATACGCAGTATTTT. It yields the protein CATGTSDSTDTQYF.

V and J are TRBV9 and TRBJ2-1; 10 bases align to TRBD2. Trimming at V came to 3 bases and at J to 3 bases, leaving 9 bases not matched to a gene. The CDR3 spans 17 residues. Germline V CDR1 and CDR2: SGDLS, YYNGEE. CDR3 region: CASSASPLAGVYNEQFF. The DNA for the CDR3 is TGTGCCAGCAGCGCCTCCCCTCTAGCGGGGGTCTACAATGAGCAGTTCTTC. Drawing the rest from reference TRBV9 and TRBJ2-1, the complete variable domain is DSGVTQTPKHLITATGQRVTLRCSPRSGDLSVYWYQQSLDQGLQFLIQYYNGEERAKGNILERFSAQQFPDLHSELNLSSLELGDSALYFCASSASPLAGVYNEQFFGPGTRLTVL.

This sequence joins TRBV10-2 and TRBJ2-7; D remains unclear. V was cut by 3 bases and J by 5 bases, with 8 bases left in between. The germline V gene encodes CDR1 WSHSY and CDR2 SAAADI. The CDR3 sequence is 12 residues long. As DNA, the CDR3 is TGCGCCAGCAGTGAATTGAGTGACGAGCAGTACTTC. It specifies CASSELSDEQYF.

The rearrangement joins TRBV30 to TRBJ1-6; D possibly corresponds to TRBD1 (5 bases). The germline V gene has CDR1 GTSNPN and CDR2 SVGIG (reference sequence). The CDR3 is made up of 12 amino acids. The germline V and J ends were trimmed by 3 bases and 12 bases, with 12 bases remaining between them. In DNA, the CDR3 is TGTGCCTGGAGCATTATGGGACTACCCCTCCACTTT. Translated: CAWSIMGLPLHF.

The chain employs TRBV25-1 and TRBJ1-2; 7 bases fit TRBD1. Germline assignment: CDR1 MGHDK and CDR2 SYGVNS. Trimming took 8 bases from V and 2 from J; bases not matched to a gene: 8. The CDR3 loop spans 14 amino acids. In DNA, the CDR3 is TGTGCCAGCTCCCGAGGGACAGTGAACTATGGCTACACCTTC. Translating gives CASSRGTVNYGYTF.

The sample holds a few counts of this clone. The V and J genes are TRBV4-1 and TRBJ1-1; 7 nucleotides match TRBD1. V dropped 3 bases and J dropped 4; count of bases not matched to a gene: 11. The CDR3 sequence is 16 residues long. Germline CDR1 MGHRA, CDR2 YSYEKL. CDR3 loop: CASSQPGRRQGTEAFF. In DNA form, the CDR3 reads TGCGCCAGCAGCCAGCCCGGACGAAGACAGGGCACTGAAGCTTTCTTT.

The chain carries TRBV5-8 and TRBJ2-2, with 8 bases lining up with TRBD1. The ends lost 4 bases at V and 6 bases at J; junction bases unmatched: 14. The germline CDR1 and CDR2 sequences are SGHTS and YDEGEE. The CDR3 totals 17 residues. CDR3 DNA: TGTGCCAGCAGCGCGGACCTACAGGGGGTGGACGCCGGGGAGCTGTTTTTT. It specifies CASSADLQGVDAGELFF.

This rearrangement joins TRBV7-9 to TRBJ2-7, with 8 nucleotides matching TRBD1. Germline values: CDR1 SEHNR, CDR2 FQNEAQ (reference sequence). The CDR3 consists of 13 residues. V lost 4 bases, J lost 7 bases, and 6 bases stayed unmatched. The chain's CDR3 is CASSWDRRGEQYF. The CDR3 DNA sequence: TGTGCCAGCAGCTGGGACAGGCGAGGGGAGCAGTACTTC.

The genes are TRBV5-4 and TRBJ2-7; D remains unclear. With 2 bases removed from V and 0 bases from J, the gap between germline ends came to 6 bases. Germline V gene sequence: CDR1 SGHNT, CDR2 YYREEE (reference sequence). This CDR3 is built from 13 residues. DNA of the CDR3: TGTGCCAGCAGCTTCGACATCTCCTACGAGCAGTACTTC. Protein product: CASSFDISYEQYF.

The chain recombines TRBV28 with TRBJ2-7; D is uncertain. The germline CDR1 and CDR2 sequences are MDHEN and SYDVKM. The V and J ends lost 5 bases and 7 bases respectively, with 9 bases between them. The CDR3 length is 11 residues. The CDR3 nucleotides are TGTGCCAGCAGTCCCCACATTGAGCAGTACTTC. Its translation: CASSPHIEQYF. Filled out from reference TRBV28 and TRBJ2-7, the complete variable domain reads DVKVTQSSRYLVKRTGEKVFLECVQDMDHENMFWYRQDPGLGLRLIYFSYDVKMKEKGDIPEGYSVSREKKERFSLILESASTNQTSMYLCASSPHIEQYFGPGTRLTVT.

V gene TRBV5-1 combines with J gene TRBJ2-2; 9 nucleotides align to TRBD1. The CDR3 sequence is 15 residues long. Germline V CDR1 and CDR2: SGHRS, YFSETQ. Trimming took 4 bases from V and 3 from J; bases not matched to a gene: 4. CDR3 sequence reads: CASSPRTGDTGELFF. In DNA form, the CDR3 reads TGCGCCAGCAGCCCGAGGACAGGGGACACCGGGGAGCTGTTTTTT.

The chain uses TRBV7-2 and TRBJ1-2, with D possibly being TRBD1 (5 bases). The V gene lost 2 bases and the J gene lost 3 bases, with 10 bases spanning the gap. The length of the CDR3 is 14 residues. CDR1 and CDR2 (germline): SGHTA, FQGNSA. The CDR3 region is CASSLWGLDYGYTF. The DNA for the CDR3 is TGTGCCAGCAGCTTATGGGGGTTGGACTATGGCTACACCTTC.

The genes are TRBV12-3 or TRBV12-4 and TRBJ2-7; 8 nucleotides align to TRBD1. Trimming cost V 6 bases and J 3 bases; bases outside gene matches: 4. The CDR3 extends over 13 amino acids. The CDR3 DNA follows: TGTGCCAGCAGCCCGGGACAGGTCTACGAGCAGTACTTC. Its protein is CASSPGQVYEQYF.

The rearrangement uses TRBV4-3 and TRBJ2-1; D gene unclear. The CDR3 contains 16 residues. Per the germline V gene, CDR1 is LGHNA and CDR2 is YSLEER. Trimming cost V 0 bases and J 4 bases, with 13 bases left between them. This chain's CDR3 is CASSQDTRGGYNEQFF. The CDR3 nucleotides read TGCGCCAGCAGCCAAGATACACGAGGCGGATACAATGAGCAGTTCTTC.

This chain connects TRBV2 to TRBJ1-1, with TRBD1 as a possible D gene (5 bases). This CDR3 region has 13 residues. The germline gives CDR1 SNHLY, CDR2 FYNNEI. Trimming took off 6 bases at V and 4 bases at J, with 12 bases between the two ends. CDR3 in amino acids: CASRRGGGTEAFF. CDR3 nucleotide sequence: TGTGCCAGCAGGCGGGGGGGAGGCACTGAAGCTTTCTTT.

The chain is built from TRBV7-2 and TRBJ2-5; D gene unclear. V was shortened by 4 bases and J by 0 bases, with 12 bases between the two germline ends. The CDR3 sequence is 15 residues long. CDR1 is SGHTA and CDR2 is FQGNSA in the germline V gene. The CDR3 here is CASSSPSGYQETQYF. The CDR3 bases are TGTGCCAGCAGCTCCCCCAGTGGGTACCAAGAGACCCAGTACTTC.

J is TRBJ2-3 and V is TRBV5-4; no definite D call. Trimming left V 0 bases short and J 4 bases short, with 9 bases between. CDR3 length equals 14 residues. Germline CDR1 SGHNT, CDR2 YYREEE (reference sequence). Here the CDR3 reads CASSLGGSADTQYF. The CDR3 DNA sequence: TGTGCCAGCAGCTTGGGTGGTAGTGCAGATACGCAGTATTTT.

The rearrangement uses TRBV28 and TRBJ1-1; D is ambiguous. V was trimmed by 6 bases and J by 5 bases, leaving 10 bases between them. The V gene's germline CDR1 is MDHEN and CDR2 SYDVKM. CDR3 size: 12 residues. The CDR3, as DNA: TGTGCCAGCAGAGAGGGTCGTACTGAAGCTTTCTTT. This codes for CASREGRTEAFF.